This TCR beta chain comes out of a study of neoadjuvant anti-PD-1 for oral cavity cancer. In the study overall: Patients without progression got a fourth dose around day 43.

PBMC libraries mostly used 400 to 550 ng of input genomic DNA, with six replicates per sample. Clones were sequenced by immunoSEQ multiplex PCR, and TCRdb holds only the in-frame ones, with some missing. The sample yields some 16,000 clones, about three fifths seen once. This clone is judged medium-sized. The material was PBMCs, obtained before nivolumab (anti-PD-1) treatment. The clonotype was recovered from a person aged 40-85 years with oral cavity squamous cell carcinoma.

CDR3 protein: CASSLAGQAYEQYF. CDR3 sequence (DNA): TGCGCCAGCAGCTTGGCCGGACAGGCTTACGAGCAGTACTTC. This chain links TRBV5-1 with TRBJ2-7; 7 bases fit TRBD1. This CDR3 comprises 14 residues. V was pared by 0 bases and J by 4 bases, with 4 bases of the junction left unmatched. Germline CDR1 reads SGHRS; CDR2 reads YFSETQ.